The T cell receptor beta chain described here comes from a study of blood T cell repertoires in COVID-19 (dated by TCRdb to 2018 to 2021). As for the study more broadly: The collaborator samples originated in the United States, Italy and Spain and spanned the acute and convalescent phases of COVID-19. The material from the prospective study consisted of cDNA or gDNA derived from T cells, B-cell-depleted T cells, or PBMCs. The dataset comprised deeply sampled blood TCRbeta repertoires from subjects exposed to, actively infected with, or recovered from COVID-19. The repertoires were released in a freely available public database meant as a resource for research on the immune response to SARS-CoV-2. Samples came from the ongoing ImmuneRACE study (first 160 participants) plus 1,254 subjects from 6 global collaborators. Nearly every sample came with metadata listing a de-identified subject ID, COVID-19 status, age in years and sex. Where available, HLA class I and class II types were obtained from metadata supplied by the sample provider rather than from assay-based typing. Points the paper makes about the study in general: The amount of clinical and demographic metadata varied by source and participant and was provided uncurated.

Collaborating institutions collected whole blood in K2EDTA tubes following their own protocols. Collaborator samples were shipped for TCRbeta analysis as frozen whole blood, isolated PBMCs, or DNA extracted from either sample type. As concerns this clone: What antigen it recognizes has not been identified. There are no base qualities to consult, and no much larger clone falls within one base.

V gives up 3 bases and J gives up 3 bases, and the segment between their germline ends measures 9 bases. Counted from cysteine to phenylalanine, this CDR3 has 13 amino acids. Only the CDR3 region is kept as DNA, spanning 39 bases read in frame from base 1. CDR1 and CDR2, looked up from the germline V gene, are MNHNS and SASEGT. TCRbeta CDR3 regions were amplified from genomic DNA using the immunoSEQ Assay, a bias-controlled multiplex PCR. The authors' pipeline ran thus. Within the assay, amplification of reference gene primers was used to estimate how many nucleated cells each sample contained. To quantify the absolute abundance of each unique TCRbeta CDR3 rearrangement, sequence reads were collapsed and filtered. For each sample, productive Simpson clonality was calculated as the square root of Simpson's diversity index over productive rearrangements. TCRdb took this table from immuneACCESS and kept in-frame rearrangements with V and J called. Such tables lack part of the clones; where checked against another copy, unresolved V genes explain under half of the gap, and the rest is unexplained. V and J calls plus clone size are reproduced from that table; the DNA served to infer D and trimming. This sample is represented by roughly 200,000 clones; around nine tenths of them were singletons. Approximately 6% of the sample rests with the top ten.

The sequence came from a man aged 35-49 years with active or convalescent COVID-19. The V gene is TRBV6-1 and the J gene is TRBJ2-7; the D gene is not confidently resolved. The sequenced sample consisted of peripheral blood. The sequenced DNA: TGTGCCAGCAGTGAGGAGTCGATCTACGAGCAGTACTTC. It specifies CASSEESIYEQYF.